This T cell receptor (beta chain) comes out of a study of shared clonotypes between healthy human individuals. Study background: Donors were a couple of women and a few men aged 18 to 49.

Repertoires were generated with immunoSEQ multiplex PCR, while TCRdb's copy carries only in-frame clones and drops some. The sample records about 1 million clones, about 70% being singletons. The CDR3 is made up of 13 amino acids. CDR1 MNHEY and CDR2 SMNVEV come from the germline V gene (reference sequence). The V and J ends lost 5 bases and 5 bases respectively, with 9 bases between them. The specimen was memory CD4+ T cells sorted from blood. Regarding subset: CD45RA-negative fraction. This receptor was obtained from a young man in good health. J is TRBJ2-2 and V is TRBV27; D remains ambiguous. The chain's CDR3 is CASSVRWTGELFF. CDR3 DNA: TGTGCCAGCAGTGTTCGGTGGACCGGGGAGCTGTTTTTT.